The 27 T cell receptor beta chains below come from one sample, sequenced in a study of blood T cell repertoires in COVID-19. The table came from immunoSEQ multiplex PCR; TCRdb's copy has only in-frame clones and leaves some out. The sample consists of hundreds of thousands of clones, roughly 90% of them appearing once. Sample: PBMCs or T cells enriched from blood (not recorded which). The receptor set was obtained from a man aged 55 to 69 who had recovered from COVID-19.

This clone occurred a few times. This chain links TRBV5-1 with TRBJ1-1, with D possibly matching TRBD1 (6 bases). Germline V gene lookup returns CDR1 SGHRS and CDR2 YFSETQ. This CDR3 has 16 residues. Trimming removed 3 bases at V and 4 bases at J, with 19 bases between. CDR3 bases: TGCGCCAGCAGCTCGGGACACCCCAGCGGGGTCACTGAAGCTTTCTTT. It codes for CASSSGHPSGVTEAFF. Complete variable domain (other parts from reference TRBV5-1 and TRBJ1-1): KAGVTQTPRYLIKTRGQQVTLSCSPISGHRSVSWYQQTPGQGLQFLFEYFSETQRNKGNFPGRFSGRQFSNSRSEMNVSTLELGDSALYLCASSSGHPSGVTEAFFGQGTRLTVV.

This clone is a singleton in its sample. This rearrangement joins TRBV6-5 to TRBJ1-1; the match to TRBD1 covers 8 bases. The CDR3 loop spans 14 amino acids. J gave up 0 bases and V 6 bases, and 3 bases lay outside the gene matches. CDR1 and CDR2 (germline): MNHEY, SVGAGI. CDR3 amino acids: CASRLDRVNTEAFF. The CDR3 region has the DNA TGTGCCAGCAGATTGGACAGGGTGAACACTGAAGCTTTCTTT.

This chain connects TRBV6-5 to TRBJ2-7, with 11 positions matching TRBD1. The CDR3 consists of 15 residues. Germline values: CDR1 MNHEY, CDR2 SVGAGI. Unmatched junction bases numbered 8, after V lost 6 bases and J lost 4 bases. The CDR3 protein is CASSDGTGGRYEQYF. The CDR3 DNA reads TGTGCCAGCAGCGACGGGACAGGGGGAAGATACGAGCAGTACTTC.

The chain joins TRBV5-1 to TRBJ2-1; TRBD2 matches 10 bases. The trim removed 6 bases at V and 4 bases at J, leaving 4 bases unmatched. This CDR3 is 14 amino acids long. Germline V gives CDR1 SGHRS, CDR2 YFSETQ. CDR3 sequence: CASTSSGGYNEQFF. The CDR3 nucleotides are TGCGCCAGCACATCTAGCGGGGGTTACAATGAGCAGTTCTTC.

The genes are TRBV3-1 (or the pseudogene TRBV3-2) and TRBJ1-1; 7 positions agree with TRBD1. J lost 0 bases, V lost 8 bases, and 6 bases had no gene match. The germline CDR1 and CDR2 sequences are LGHDT and YNNKEL (reference sequence). CDR3 size: 14 residues. The CDR3 nucleotides read TGTGCCAGCGGGGACAGAGGTATGAACACTGAAGCTTTCTTT. This gives the protein CASGDRGMNTEAFF.

This chain uses TRBV6-2 or TRBV6-3 with TRBJ1-2; D perhaps matches TRBD1 (6 bases). CDR1 and CDR2 from the germline V gene are MNHEY and SVGEGT. The CDR3 runs to 11 residues. Trimming left V 5 bases short and J 8 bases short, with 9 bases between. CDR3 in amino acids: CASSTTGGYTF. CDR3 nucleotides: TGTGCCAGCAGTACTACAGGGGGCTACACCTTC.

V gene TRBV4-2 combines with J gene TRBJ2-1; D call uncertain. Trimming took 0 bases from V and 6 from J, leaving 12 bases between them. The CDR3 contains 15 residues. The germline V gene has CDR1 LGHNA and CDR2 YNFKEQ. CDR3 loop: CASSQDLLTVNEQFF. CDR3 in DNA: TGTGCCAGCAGCCAAGATCTCTTAACAGTCAATGAGCAGTTCTTC.

The DNA of the CDR3 is TGTGCCAGCAGGGGACTCGGTGGACCCTACGAGCAGTACTTC. This encodes CASRGLGGPYEQYF. The rearrangement links TRBV6-5 to TRBJ2-7; possible D gene TRBD2, 6 bases. Germline loops: CDR1 MNHEY, CDR2 SVGAGI. V was clipped by 6 bases and J by 2 bases, with 14 bases between them. This CDR3 spans 14 amino acids.

V usage is TRBV6-2 or TRBV6-3 and J usage is TRBJ1-6; D is uncertain. The germline V gene has CDR1 MNHEY and CDR2 SVGEGT. CDR3 length: 15 amino acids. The germline V and J ends were trimmed by 2 bases and 0 bases, with 5 bases remaining between them. The CDR3 region is CASSYGSSYNSPLHF. The DNA for the CDR3 is TGTGCCAGCAGTTACGGCAGCTCCTATAATTCACCCCTCCACTTT.

V gene TRBV29-1 combines with J gene TRBJ2-2, with D possibly TRBD1 on 6 matching bases. The CDR3 length is 13 residues. Germline-derived CDR1 and CDR2 are SQVTM and ANQGSEA. V gave up 7 bases and J gave up 7 bases, with 16 bases separating them. CDR3 coding DNA: TGCAGCGCCCAAGGGGCCAGGGGCGGGGAGCTGTTTTTT. Translation gives CSAQGARGGELFF.

V and J are TRBV7-8 and TRBJ1-2, with TRBD1 matching 7 bases. With V trimmed by 5 bases and J by 11 bases, 14 bases remained unmatched. The germline CDR1 and CDR2 sequences are SGHVS and FQNEAQ. The CDR3 covers 14 residues. In nucleotides, the CDR3 is TGTGCCAGCAGCACCCGCCGGGACAGCAAAGCGTACACCTTC. This sequence encodes CASSTRRDSKAYTF.

The rearrangement links TRBV30 to TRBJ1-1; D uncertain. The CDR3 sequence is 14 residues long. V shed 3 bases and J shed 1 base, with 12 bases lying between them. Germline V CDR1 and CDR2: GTSNPN, SVGIG (reference sequence). The CDR3 nucleotides read TGTGCCTGGAGCGGACTGTCCCGGAACACTGAAGCTTTCTTT. Its translation is CAWSGLSRNTEAFF. Full variable domain (missing parts from reference TRBV30 and TRBJ1-1): SQTIHQWPATLVQPVGSPLSLECTVEGTSNPNLYWYRQAAGRGLQLLFYSVGIGQISSEVPQNLSASRPQDRQFILSSKKLLLSDSGFYLCAWSGLSRNTEAFFGQGTRLTVV.

The genes are TRBV7-2 and TRBJ2-2; tentative D call: TRBD1 (6 bases). Germline V gene lookup returns CDR1 SGHTA and CDR2 FQGNSA. V shed 1 base and J shed 3 bases, with 9 bases lying between them. The CDR3 contains 15 residues. The CDR3 reads CASSLVRGHTGELFF. CDR3 in DNA: TGTGCCAGCAGCTTAGTCAGGGGTCACACCGGGGAGCTGTTTTTT.

The V gene is TRBV29-1, the J gene TRBJ2-2, with D tentatively TRBD2 (5 bases). Germline-derived CDR1 and CDR2 are SQVTM and ANQGSEA. The CDR3 runs 14 residues. With 7 bases removed from V and 0 bases from J, the gap between germline ends came to 12 bases. The CDR3 DNA reads TGCAGCGCTCAGCGGAACGCGAACACCGGGGAGCTGTTTTTT. As protein: CSAQRNANTGELFF.

The chain uses TRBV7-9 and TRBJ1-6; D unclear. The V end was cut by 4 bases, the J end by 7 bases, with 17 bases between. CDR3 length equals 16 residues. Looked up from germline, CDR1 is SEHNR and CDR2 is FQNEAQ (reference sequence). The CDR3 region is CASSSRDPGSNSPLHF. The CDR3, as DNA: TGTGCCAGCAGCTCGCGAGATCCGGGATCAAATTCACCCCTCCACTTT.

The V gene is TRBV2, the J gene TRBJ2-2; TRBD1 is a possible D gene (6 bases). Germline V lookup: CDR1 SNHLY, CDR2 FYNNEI. The CDR3 sequence is 12 residues long. Trimming took 6 bases from V and 8 from J, leaving 10 bases between them. In DNA, the CDR3 is TGTGCCAGCAGACAGGGCGCTGGGGAGCTGTTTTTT. Protein: CASRQGAGELFF.

Worth noting for this clone: The junction differs from germline at one of its ends, possibly a read error. V and J are TRBV12-3 or TRBV12-4 and TRBJ2-7; D unclear. This CDR3 contains 13 residues. This chain's CDR3 is CASGLTDPYEQYF. CDR3 nucleotide sequence: TGTGCCAGCGGTTTGACTGATCCCTACGAGCAGTACTTC.

V gene TRBV5-4 combines with J gene TRBJ1-1; a weak D match, TRBD1 (5 bases). V dropped 4 bases and J dropped 2 bases, with 18 bases sitting between them. Germline V gene data show CDR1 as SGHNT and CDR2 as YYREEE (reference sequence). This CDR3 region has 16 residues. The CDR3 region has the DNA TGTGCCAGCAGCACGGGGGAGAGGCGAACTAACACTGAAGCTTTCTTT. Translation gives CASSTGERRTNTEAFF.

CDR3 protein: CAARRGRFDEQYF. Here the CDR3 DNA reads TGTGCCGCCAGGCGGGGTAGGTTCGACGAGCAGTACTTC. The chain recombines TRBV6-5 with TRBJ2-7; possibly TRBD2 for D (6 bases). Trimming took off 11 bases at V and 5 bases at J, with 19 bases between the two ends. The CDR3 spans 13 residues. Germline lookup yields CDR1 MNHEY and CDR2 SVGAGI.

The chain uses TRBV4-1 and TRBJ2-7; TRBD2 matches 9 bases. The CDR3 runs 15 residues. From germline, CDR1 is MGHRA and CDR2 YSYEKL. V lost 4 bases to trimming and J lost 2 bases; unmatched junction nucleotides: 6. The CDR3 reads CASSLTAGGPYEQYF. In DNA, the CDR3 is TGCGCCAGCAGCCTAACAGCGGGAGGCCCCTACGAGCAGTACTTC.

The chain links TRBV4-1 to TRBJ2-2; the match to TRBD1 covers 9 bases. V was pared by 3 bases and J by 5 bases, with 10 bases of the junction left unmatched. The germline CDR1 and CDR2 sequences are MGHRA and YSYEKL. The CDR3 is 17 residues long. CDR3 protein: CASSHSPDRGWTGELFF. The CDR3, as DNA: TGCGCCAGCAGCCACTCACCAGACAGGGGGTGGACCGGGGAGCTGTTTTTT.

V gene TRBV5-1 combines with J gene TRBJ2-5; a possible D gene is TRBD1 (5 bases). Germline CDR1 and CDR2: SGHRS and YFSETQ. This CDR3 region has 14 residues. Trimming removed 3 bases from V and 5 bases from J, with 14 bases in between. CDR3 region: CASSSLTVGETQYF. DNA for the CDR3: TGCGCCAGCAGCTCGTTGACAGTCGGGGAGACCCAGTACTTC.

The chain uses TRBV19 and TRBJ1-2, with 8 bases matching TRBD1. V shed 6 bases and J 7 bases; nucleotides not matched to a gene: 16. Germline V lookup: CDR1 LNHDA, CDR2 SQIVND (reference sequence). This CDR3 contains 16 residues. The CDR3 loop reads CASSKGQDRTFSGYTF. In DNA, the CDR3 is TGTGCCAGTAGCAAGGGACAGGATCGAACCTTCAGTGGCTACACCTTC.

The chain recombines TRBV5-1 with TRBJ1-1, with a weak D call TRBD1 (5 bases). This CDR3 has 14 residues. V dropped 3 bases and J dropped 1 base, with 10 bases sitting between them. The V gene's germline CDR1 is SGHRS and CDR2 YFSETQ. CDR3 nucleotide sequence: TGCGCCAGCAGCTGGACGACAGAGAACACTGAAGCTTTCTTT. Amino acid sequence: CASSWTTENTEAFF.

This chain connects TRBV6-5 to TRBJ1-2; D uncertain. V lost 6 bases, J lost 2 bases, and 13 bases lay in between. The CDR3 contains 14 residues. Germline V gives CDR1 MNHEY, CDR2 SVGAGI. CDR3 DNA: TGTGCCAGCAGGCGGGCCGCCGGCAACTATGGCTACACCTTC. This translates into CASRRAAGNYGYTF.

About this clone: One junction end disagrees with the germline gene, perhaps due to a read error. The chain combines TRBV3-1 (or the pseudogene TRBV3-2) with TRBJ1-6; no clear D. The CDR3 covers 15 residues. The germline V gene encodes CDR1 LGHDT and CDR2 YNNKEL (reference sequence). The DNA of the CDR3 is TGTGCCAGCCGCCAACCGGGCTCCTATAATTCACCCCTCCACTTT. This sequence encodes CASRQPGSYNSPLHF.

The gene calls are TRBV6-5 and TRBJ1-6, with 9 bases aligning to TRBD1. The CDR3 runs 15 residues. Germline CDR1 is MNHEY and CDR2 is SVGAGI. The trim removed 9 bases at V and 6 bases at J, leaving 9 bases unmatched. The CDR3, as DNA: TGTGCCAGTAACAGGGGGCGATCCATTAATTCACCCCTCCACTTT. Translation gives CASNRGRSINSPLHF.